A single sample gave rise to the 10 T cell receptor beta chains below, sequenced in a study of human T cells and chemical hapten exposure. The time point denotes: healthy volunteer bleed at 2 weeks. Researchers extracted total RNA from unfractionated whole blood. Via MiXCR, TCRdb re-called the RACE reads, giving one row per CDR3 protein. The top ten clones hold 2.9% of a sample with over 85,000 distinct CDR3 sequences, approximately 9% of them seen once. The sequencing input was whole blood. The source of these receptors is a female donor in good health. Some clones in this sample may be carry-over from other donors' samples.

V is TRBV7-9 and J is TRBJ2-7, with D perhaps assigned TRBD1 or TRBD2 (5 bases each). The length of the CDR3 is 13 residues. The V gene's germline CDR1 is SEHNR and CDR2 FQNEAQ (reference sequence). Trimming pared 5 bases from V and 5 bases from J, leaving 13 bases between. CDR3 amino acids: CASSPGSGDEQYF. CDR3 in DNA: TGTGCCAGCAGCCCAGGGTCCGGGGACGAGCAGTACTTC.

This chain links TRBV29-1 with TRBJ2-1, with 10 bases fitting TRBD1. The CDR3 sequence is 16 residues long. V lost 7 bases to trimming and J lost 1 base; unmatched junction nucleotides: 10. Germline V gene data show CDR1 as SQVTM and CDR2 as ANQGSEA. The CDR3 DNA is TGCAGCGCCCCCCGGGACAGGGGCCAATCCTACAATGAGCAGTTCTTC. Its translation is CSAPRDRGQSYNEQFF.

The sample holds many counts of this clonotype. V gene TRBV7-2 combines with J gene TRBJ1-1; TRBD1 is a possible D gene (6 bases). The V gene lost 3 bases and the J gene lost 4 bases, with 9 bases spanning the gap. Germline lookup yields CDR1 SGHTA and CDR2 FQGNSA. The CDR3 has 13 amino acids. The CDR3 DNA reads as TGTGCCAGCAGCTTTGACAGGACCACTGAAGCTTTCTTT. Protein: CASSFDRTTEAFF.

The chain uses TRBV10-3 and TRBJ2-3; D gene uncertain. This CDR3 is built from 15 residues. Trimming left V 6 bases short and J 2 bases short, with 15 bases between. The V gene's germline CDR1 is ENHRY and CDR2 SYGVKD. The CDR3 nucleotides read TGTGCCATCAGCCTAAAATCTCTGGACACAGATACGCAGTATTTT. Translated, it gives CAISLKSLDTDTQYF.

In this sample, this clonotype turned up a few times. CDR3 DNA: TGTGCCAGCAGCCAAACTAAGGCGGGAGGAACCAATGAGCAGTTCTTC. Encoded protein: CASSQTKAGGTNEQFF. The chain combines TRBV3-1 with TRBJ2-1; 8 bases map to TRBD2. Losses at the gene ends were 2 bases for V and 6 bases for J; bases not matched to a gene: 9. Germline V lookup: CDR1 LGHDT, CDR2 YNNKEL (reference sequence). The CDR3 covers 16 residues.

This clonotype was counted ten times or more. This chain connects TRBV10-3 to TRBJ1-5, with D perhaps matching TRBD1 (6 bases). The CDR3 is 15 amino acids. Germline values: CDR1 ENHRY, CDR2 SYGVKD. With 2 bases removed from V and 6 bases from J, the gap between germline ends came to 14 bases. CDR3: CAISEGQGYTQPQHF. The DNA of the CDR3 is TGTGCCATCAGTGAGGGGCAGGGGTATACTCAGCCCCAGCATTTT.

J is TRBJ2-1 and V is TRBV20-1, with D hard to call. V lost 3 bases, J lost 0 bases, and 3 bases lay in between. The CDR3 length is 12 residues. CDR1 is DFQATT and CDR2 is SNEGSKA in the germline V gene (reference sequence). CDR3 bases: TGCAGTGCTAGTGACTCCTACAATGAGCAGTTCTTC. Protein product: CSASDSYNEQFF.

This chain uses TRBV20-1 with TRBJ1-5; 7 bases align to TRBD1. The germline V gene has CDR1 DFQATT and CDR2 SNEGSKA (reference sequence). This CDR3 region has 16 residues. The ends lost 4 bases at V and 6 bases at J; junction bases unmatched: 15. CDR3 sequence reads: CSANFKRQGGSQPQHF. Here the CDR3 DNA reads TGCAGTGCTAACTTTAAGCGACAGGGAGGGAGTCAGCCCCAGCATTTT.

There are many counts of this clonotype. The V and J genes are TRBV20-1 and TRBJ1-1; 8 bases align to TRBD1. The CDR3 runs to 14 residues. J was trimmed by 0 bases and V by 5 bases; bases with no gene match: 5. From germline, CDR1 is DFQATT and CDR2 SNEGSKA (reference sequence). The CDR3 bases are TGCAGTGCTCCAGGGGGCGGGATGAACACTGAAGCTTTCTTT. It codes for CSAPGGGMNTEAFF.

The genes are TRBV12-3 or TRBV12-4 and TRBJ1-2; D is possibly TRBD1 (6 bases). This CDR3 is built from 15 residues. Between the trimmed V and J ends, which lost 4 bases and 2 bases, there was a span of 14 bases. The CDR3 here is CASSSKLTGNYGYTF. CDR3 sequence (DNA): TGTGCCAGCAGTTCCAAATTAACAGGGAACTATGGCTACACCTTC.